In its sample, the clone carrying this T cell receptor beta chain was seen once. This CDR3 has 17 residues. V gave up 3 bases and J gave up 2 bases, with 17 bases separating them. Per the germline V gene, CDR1 is SNHLY and CDR2 is FYNNEI. These data belong to a study of blood T cell repertoires in COVID-19. Study information: PBMCs, B-cell-depleted T cells, or T cells provided the cDNA or gDNA that made up the material.

In the original processing: Using reference gene primer amplification, nucleated cell counts were estimated. Clones were read by immunoSEQ multiplex PCR, and TCRdb kept only the in-frame ones, dropping some. Clone size and the V and J calls come from that table; the DNA yielded D and trimming. The table shows fewer than 400,000 clones, with roughly 89% occurring only once. Assignments of participants to cohorts depended upon their own reported clinical history. This chain joins TRBV2 and TRBJ1-5; D gene unclear. This receptor was taken from a woman aged 45 to 65 who had recovered from COVID-19. What was sequenced was PBMCs or T cells enriched from blood (not recorded which). This CDR3 is CASSDKLSSRGNQPQHF. CDR3 DNA: TGTGCCAGCAGTGATAAGCTGTCTTCTCGGGGCAATCAGCCCCAGCATTTT.